Sequencing of this T cell receptor beta chain was carried out in a study of T cells in Graves' hyperthyroidism and ophthalmopathy. It was RNA transcripts that yielded the amplified TCR beta CDR3 regions. The primer set for the first-round RT-PCR of the TCR CDR3 was HTBI. Each CDR3 protein is one row after TCRdb ran MiXCR on the multiplex PCR reads. The profile shows fewer than 350,000 distinct CDR3 sequences, about 19% of them singletons. Germline CDR1 and CDR2: KGHSH and LQKENI. With 5 bases clipped from V and 5 bases from J, the junction kept 6 bases outside the gene matches. CDR3 length: 14 amino acids. This clonotype appeared many times.

This chain joins TRBV18 and TRBJ2-1, with TRBD1 identical over 7 bases. Material for sequencing was blood. The sequence was obtained from a man aged 50 to 59 with Graves' ophthalmopathy. In DNA, the CDR3 is TGTGCCAGCTCAAGGGGGCAGGGAGACAATGAGCAGTTCTTC. Residues: CASSRGQGDNEQFF.